This T cell receptor (beta chain) derives from a study of blood T cells in healthy people across ages. Study-level findings and limits: With age, beta diversity per million T cells declined roughly linearly, significantly by 30 to 40.

Each donor supplied ten milliliters of peripheral blood. CDR3 length equals 13 residues. The germline V gene encodes CDR1 LGHDT and CDR2 YNNKEL (reference sequence). Germline trimming cut 7 bases from V and 13 bases from J; bases unmatched to any gene: 15. The authors ran a second PCR of 7 to 11 cycles using a sample-barcoded 5' primer and a J-beta primer mix. A template-switch adaptor that had 12 random nucleotides put a tag on each cDNA molecule. Every sample gave at least 2.5 million paired-end reads containing CDR3. TCRdb re-called the 5' RACE reads with MiXCR, one entry per CDR3 protein. This table holds hundreds of thousands of distinct CDR3 sequences, more than 55% found once. As concerns this clonotype: Its target is unknown.

This TCR came from a man between 40 and 49 years old in good health. The sequenced material came from blood. This sequence joins TRBV3-1 and TRBJ2-5, with TRBD1 matching over 7 bases. CDR3 amino acids: CASKRTGTLLVYF. The CDR3 DNA reads TGTGCCAGCAAGAGGACAGGAACCCTCCTGGTGTACTTC.